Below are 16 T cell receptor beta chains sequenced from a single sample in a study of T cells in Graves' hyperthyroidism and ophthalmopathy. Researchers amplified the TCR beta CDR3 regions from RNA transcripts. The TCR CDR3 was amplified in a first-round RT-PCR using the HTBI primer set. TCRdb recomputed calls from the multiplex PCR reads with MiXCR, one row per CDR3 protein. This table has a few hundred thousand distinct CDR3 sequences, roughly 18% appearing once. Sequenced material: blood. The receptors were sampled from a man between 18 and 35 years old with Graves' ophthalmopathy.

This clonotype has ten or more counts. This CDR3 reads CASSSKQGNTEAFF. In nucleotides, the CDR3 is TGTGCCAGCAGTTCCAAACAGGGGAACACTGAAGCTTTCTTT. V is TRBV12-3 or TRBV12-4 and J is TRBJ1-1; D may be TRBD1 (6 bases). The CDR3 extends over 14 amino acids. Trimming took 4 bases from V and 1 from J, leaving 10 bases between them.

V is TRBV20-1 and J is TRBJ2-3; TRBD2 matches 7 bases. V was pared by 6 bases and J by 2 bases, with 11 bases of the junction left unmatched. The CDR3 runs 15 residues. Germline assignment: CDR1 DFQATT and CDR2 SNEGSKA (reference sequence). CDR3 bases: TGCAGTGCCCCCAGGGAGGGCAGAAACACAGATACGCAGTATTTT. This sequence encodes CSAPREGRNTDTQYF.

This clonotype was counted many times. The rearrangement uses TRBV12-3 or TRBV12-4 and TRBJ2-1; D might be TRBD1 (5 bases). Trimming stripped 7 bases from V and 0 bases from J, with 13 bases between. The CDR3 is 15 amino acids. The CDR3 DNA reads TGTGCCAGCACTCCCGACAGTAGCTCCTACAATGAGCAGTTCTTC. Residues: CASTPDSSSYNEQFF.

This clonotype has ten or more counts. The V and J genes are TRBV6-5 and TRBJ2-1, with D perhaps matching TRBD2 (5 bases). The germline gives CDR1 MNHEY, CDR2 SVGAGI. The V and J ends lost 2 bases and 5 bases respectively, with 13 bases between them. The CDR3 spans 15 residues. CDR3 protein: CASSYENRGHNEQFF. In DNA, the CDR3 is TGTGCCAGCAGTTACGAGAACCGGGGTCACAATGAGCAGTTCTTC.

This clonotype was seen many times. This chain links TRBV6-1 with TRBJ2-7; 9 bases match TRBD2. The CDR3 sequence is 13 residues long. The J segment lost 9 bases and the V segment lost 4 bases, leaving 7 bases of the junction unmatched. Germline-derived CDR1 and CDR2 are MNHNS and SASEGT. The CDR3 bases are TGTGCCAGCAGTGCGGAGACTAGCGGCGCGCAGTACTTC. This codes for CASSAETSGAQYF.

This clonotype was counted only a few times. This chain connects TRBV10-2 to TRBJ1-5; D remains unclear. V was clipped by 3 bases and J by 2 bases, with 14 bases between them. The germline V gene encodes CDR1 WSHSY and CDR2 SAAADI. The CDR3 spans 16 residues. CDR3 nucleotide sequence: TGCGCCAGCAGTGAATATTTATGGACCGGCAATCAGCCCCAGCATTTT. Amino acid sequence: CASSEYLWTGNQPQHF.

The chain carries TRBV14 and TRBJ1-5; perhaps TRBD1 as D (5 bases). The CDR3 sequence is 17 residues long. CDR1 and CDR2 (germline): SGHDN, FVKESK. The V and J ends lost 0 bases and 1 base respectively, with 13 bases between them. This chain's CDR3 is CASSQDIKGSSNQPQHF. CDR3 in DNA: TGTGCCAGCAGCCAAGATATCAAGGGGTCGAGCAATCAGCCCCAGCATTTT.

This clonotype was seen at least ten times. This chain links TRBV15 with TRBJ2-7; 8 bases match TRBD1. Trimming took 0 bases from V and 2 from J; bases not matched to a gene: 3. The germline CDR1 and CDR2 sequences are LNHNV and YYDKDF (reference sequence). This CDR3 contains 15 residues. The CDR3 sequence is CATSREGQGAYEQYF. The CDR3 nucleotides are TGTGCCACCAGCAGAGAAGGACAGGGCGCCTACGAGCAGTACTTC. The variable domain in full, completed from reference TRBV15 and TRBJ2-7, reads DAMVIQNPRYQVTQFGKPVTLSCSQTLNHNVMYWYQQKSSQAPKLLFHYYDKDFNNEADTPDNFQSRRPNTSFCFLDIRSPGLGDTAMYLCATSREGQGAYEQYFGPGTRLTVT.

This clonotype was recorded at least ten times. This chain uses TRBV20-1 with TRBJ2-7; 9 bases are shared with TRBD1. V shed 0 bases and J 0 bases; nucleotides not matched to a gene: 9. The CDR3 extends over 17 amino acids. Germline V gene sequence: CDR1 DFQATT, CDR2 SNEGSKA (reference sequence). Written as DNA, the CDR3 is TGCAGTGCTAGAGATCTGGGACAGGGATCGAGCTCCTACGAGCAGTACTTC. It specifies CSARDLGQGSSSYEQYF.

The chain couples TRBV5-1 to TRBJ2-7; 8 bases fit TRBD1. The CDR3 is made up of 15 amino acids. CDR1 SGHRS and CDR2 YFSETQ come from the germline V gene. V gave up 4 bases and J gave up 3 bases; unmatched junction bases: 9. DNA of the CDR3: TGCGCCAGCAGCCAACAACCAGGACAGGGCTACGAGCAGTACTTC. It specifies CASSQQPGQGYEQYF.

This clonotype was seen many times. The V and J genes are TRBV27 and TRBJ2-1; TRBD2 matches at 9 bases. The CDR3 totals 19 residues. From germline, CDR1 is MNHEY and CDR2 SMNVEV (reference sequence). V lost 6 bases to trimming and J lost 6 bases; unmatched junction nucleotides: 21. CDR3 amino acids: CASRYGYGEAGGTGNEQFF. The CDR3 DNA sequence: TGTGCCAGCAGATATGGCTATGGCGAGGCGGGGGGGACGGGCAATGAGCAGTTCTTC.

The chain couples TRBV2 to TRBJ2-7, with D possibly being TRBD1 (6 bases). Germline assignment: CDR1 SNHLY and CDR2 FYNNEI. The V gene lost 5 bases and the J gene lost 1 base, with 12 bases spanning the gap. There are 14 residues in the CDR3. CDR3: CASSYRDISYEQYF. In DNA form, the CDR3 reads TGTGCCAGCAGTTACCGGGACATATCCTACGAGCAGTACTTC.

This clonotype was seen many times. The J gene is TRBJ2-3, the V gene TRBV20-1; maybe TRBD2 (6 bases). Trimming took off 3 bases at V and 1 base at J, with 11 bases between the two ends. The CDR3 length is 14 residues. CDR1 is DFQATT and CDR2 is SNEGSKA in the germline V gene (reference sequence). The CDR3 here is CSARFLAGTDTQYF. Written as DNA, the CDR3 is TGCAGTGCTAGGTTTTTAGCGGGCACAGATACGCAGTATTTT.

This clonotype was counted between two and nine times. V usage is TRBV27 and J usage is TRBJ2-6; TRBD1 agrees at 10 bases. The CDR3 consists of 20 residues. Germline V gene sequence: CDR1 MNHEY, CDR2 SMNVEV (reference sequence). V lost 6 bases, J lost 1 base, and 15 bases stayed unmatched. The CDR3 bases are TGTGCCAGCAGAAGTCGCTTCCAGGGGACAGGGGTTTCTGGGGCCAACGTCCTGACTTTC. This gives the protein CASRSRFQGTGVSGANVLTF.

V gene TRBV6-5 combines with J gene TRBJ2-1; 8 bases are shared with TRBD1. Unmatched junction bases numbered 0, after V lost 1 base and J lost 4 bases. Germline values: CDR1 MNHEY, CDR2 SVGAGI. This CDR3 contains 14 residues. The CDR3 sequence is CASSYYRGYNEQFF. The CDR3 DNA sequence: TGTGCCAGCAGTTACTACAGGGGGTACAATGAGCAGTTCTTC.

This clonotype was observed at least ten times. For the CDR3, the DNA is TGTGCCAGCAGTGAAGGGTTTTCGACTGAAGCTTTCTTT. It codes for CASSEGFSTEAFF. V gene TRBV2 combines with J gene TRBJ1-1; D gene ambiguous. V was pared by 1 base and J by 5 bases, with 8 bases between. This CDR3 spans 13 amino acids. Germline values: CDR1 SNHLY, CDR2 FYNNEI.